This T cell receptor (beta chain) emerged from a study of spatial heterogeneity in lung cancer. Overall study: Detection of beta-chain sequences consistently exceeded that of alpha-chain sequences. Findings and limits, study-wide: Mutation tallies in tumors tracked expanded intratumoral alpha and beta TCR counts.

The presence of a unique molecular identifier marked each TCR cDNA molecule. Via MiXCR, TCRdb re-called the 5' RACE reads, giving one row per CDR3 protein. The sample consists of roughly 2,500 distinct CDR3 sequences, 4.5% to 6% of them appearing once. By sample share, this clonotype is medium-sized. The antigen is unknown. Within a library made for alpha chains, this beta chain is off target, and its count is uninformative. The time point here: sample taken at primary tumor resection. Germline assignment: CDR1 ENHRY and CDR2 SYGVKD. Trimming shortened V by 2 bases and J by 7 bases, and 8 bases separated the two germline ends. CDR3 length equals 13 residues.

The specimen was lung tumor tissue, collected at surgery. This receptor was obtained from a male donor with early-stage non-small cell lung cancer. The chain links TRBV10-3 to TRBJ2-2; D is ambiguous. The CDR3 DNA reads TGTGCCATCAGTGAGACATCTGGCGGGGAGCTGTTTTTT. Protein product: CAISETSGGELFF.